The 10 T cell receptor beta chains in this list originate from one sample, sequenced in a study of response to subunit inactivated influenza vaccine (dated by TCRdb to the late 2010s). Library preparation used RT-PCR. Sequencing was carried out with an Illumina HiSeq 2500. TCRdb trimmed public reads at Q25 via fastp, called clones via MiXCR and kept in-frame beta chains. Each entry is one CDR3 protein sequence, shown with its most common DNA and genes. This sample holds 750,000 to 850,000 distinct CDR3 sequences; approximately 17% were observed only once. Together, the top ten hold roughly a tenth of the sample. Sequencing used PBMCs from blood, obtained approximately 5 days after vaccination. These receptors were collected from a man aged 50 to 59 who received an inactivated influenza vaccine. Donor details come from another sample of the same person, matched by shared clones.

The chain recombines TRBV12-3 or TRBV12-4 with TRBJ2-2; 15 nucleotides agree with TRBD2. This CDR3 has 15 amino acids. The J segment lost 5 bases and the V segment lost 5 bases, leaving 0 bases of the junction unmatched. The CDR3 DNA follows: TGTGCCAGCAGTGGACTAGCGGGAGGGACCGGGGAGCTGTTTTTT. It specifies CASSGLAGGTGELFF.

The genes are TRBV4-3 and TRBJ1-4; D gene unclear. Germline V CDR1 and CDR2: LGHNA, YSLEER. V was trimmed by 2 bases and J by 5 bases, leaving 12 bases between them. The CDR3 is made up of 15 amino acids. CDR3: CASSQWRAINEKLFF. The DNA of the CDR3 is TGCGCCAGCAGCCAATGGAGAGCGATAAATGAAAAACTGTTTTTT.

This clonotype was seen only a few times. The V gene is TRBV3-1, the J gene TRBJ1-1; D unclear. The CDR3 totals 16 residues. Trimming removed 0 bases at V and 0 bases at J, with 11 bases between. The germline gives CDR1 LGHDT, CDR2 YNNKEL (reference sequence). Here the CDR3 DNA reads TGTGCCAGCAGCCAAGATCGTCTGAACGTGAACACTGAAGCTTTCTTT. It specifies CASSQDRLNVNTEAFF.

This clonotype was seen more than once but under ten times. This rearrangement joins TRBV20-1 to TRBJ2-3, with D perhaps TRBD2 (6 bases). Trimming took 2 bases from V and 2 from J, leaving 11 bases between them. The CDR3 length is 14 residues. In germline, CDR1 is DFQATT, CDR2 SNEGSKA (reference sequence). In DNA, the CDR3 is TGCAGTGCTAGACAACGGGGGAACACAGATACGCAGTATTTT. The encoded protein is CSARQRGNTDTQYF.

This clonotype was seen only a few times. The chain employs TRBV7-2 and TRBJ1-2, with TRBD1 matching over 7 bases. The V gene end was trimmed by 3 bases and the J gene end by 5 bases; junction bases not matched to a gene: 6. The CDR3 spans 14 residues. CDR1 is SGHTA, CDR2 FQGNSA, per germline. The CDR3 region is CASSLGQPGYGYTF. The CDR3 DNA sequence: TGTGCCAGCAGCTTGGGACAGCCAGGGTATGGCTACACCTTC.

This sequence joins TRBV7-6 and TRBJ1-4; possibly TRBD1 for D (6 bases). CDR1 and CDR2 (germline): SGHVS, FNYEAQ. V was clipped by 2 bases and J by 8 bases, with 15 bases between them. The CDR3 covers 15 residues. Here the CDR3 reads CASSLTQGLGEKLFF. The DNA of the CDR3 is TGTGCCAGCAGCTTAACCCAGGGGCTGGGGGAAAAACTGTTTTTT.

The chain employs TRBV7-2 and TRBJ2-5, with 8 bases identical to TRBD2. J was trimmed by 7 bases and V by 5 bases; bases with no gene match: 9. The CDR3 covers 14 residues. Germline lookup yields CDR1 SGHTA and CDR2 FQGNSA. The CDR3 coding sequence is TGTGCCAGCAGCCCCAATCTAGCGGGCGGGACCCAGTACTTC. It yields the protein CASSPNLAGGTQYF.

This clonotype has a handful of counts. The chain carries TRBV10-2 and TRBJ2-5; perhaps TRBD2 as D (6 bases). The germline V gene encodes CDR1 WSHSY and CDR2 SAAADI. The V gene lost 1 base and the J gene lost 0 bases, with 9 bases spanning the gap. This CDR3 has 15 residues. As DNA, the CDR3 is TGCGCCAGCAGTGAGTGGGCGGGGAACCAAGAGACCCAGTACTTC. Amino acids: CASSEWAGNQETQYF.

This clonotype came up many times. The rearrangement uses TRBV12-3 or TRBV12-4 and TRBJ1-5, with 7 bases aligning to TRBD1. The CDR3 is made up of 14 amino acids. Trimming removed 7 bases from V and 5 bases from J; junction bases left unmatched: 8. The CDR3 protein is CASTRAGGYQPQHF. For the CDR3, the DNA is TGTGCCAGCACCAGGGCAGGGGGTTATCAGCCCCAGCATTTT.

This clonotype was counted between two and nine times. The chain links TRBV15 to TRBJ1-1; TRBD1 might be the D (6 bases). The CDR3 is 14 amino acids. Germline V gene lookup returns CDR1 LNHNV and CDR2 YYDKDF (reference sequence). V was cut by 3 bases and J by 1 base, with 9 bases left in between. The CDR3 reads CATSRGHTNTEAFF. CDR3 bases: TGTGCCACCAGCAGGGGACACACGAACACTGAAGCTTTCTTT.